This TCR beta chain appears in the sequencing data of a study of T cells after yellow fever vaccination. TCRdb analysed the 5' RACE reads with MiXCR anew, one entry per CDR3 protein. Counted here are about 120,000 distinct CDR3 sequences, more than 7.5% occurring once; the ten biggest clones make up about two fifths. This clonotype was seen more than once but under ten times. After removal of 6 bases from V and 12 bases from J, the junction contained 12 bases not matched to a gene. This CDR3 contains 13 residues. Germline V gives CDR1 MNHEY, CDR2 SVGEGT. This clonotype was sampled from a man aged 18 to 29 who received the YFV17D yellow fever vaccine. The starting material was CD8+ T cells sorted from PBMCs, obtained on the day of the yellow fever booster vaccination. The chain links TRBV6-2 or TRBV6-3 to TRBJ1-1; 8 bases fit TRBD1. CDR3 protein: CASSGTGGISSFF. The CDR3 nucleotides are TGTGCCAGCAGCGGCACAGGGGGGATCTCATCTTTCTTT.